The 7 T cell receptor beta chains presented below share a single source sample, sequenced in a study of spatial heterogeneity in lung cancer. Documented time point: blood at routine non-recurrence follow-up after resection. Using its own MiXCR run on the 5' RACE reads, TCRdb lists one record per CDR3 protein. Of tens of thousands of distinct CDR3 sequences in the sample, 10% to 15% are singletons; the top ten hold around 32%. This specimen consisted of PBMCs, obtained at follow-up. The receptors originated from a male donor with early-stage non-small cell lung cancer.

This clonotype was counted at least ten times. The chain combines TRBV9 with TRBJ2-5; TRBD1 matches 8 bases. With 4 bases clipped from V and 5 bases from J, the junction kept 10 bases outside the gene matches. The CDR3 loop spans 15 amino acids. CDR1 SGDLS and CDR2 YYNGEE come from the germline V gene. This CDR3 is CASSPTTGVTETQYF. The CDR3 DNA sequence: TGTGCCAGCAGCCCGACGACAGGGGTAACGGAGACCCAGTACTTC.

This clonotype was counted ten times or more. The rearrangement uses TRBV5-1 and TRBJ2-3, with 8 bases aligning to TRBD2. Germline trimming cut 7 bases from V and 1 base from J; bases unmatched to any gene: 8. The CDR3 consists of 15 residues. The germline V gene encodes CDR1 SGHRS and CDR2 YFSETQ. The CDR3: CASGDPAGGTDTQYF. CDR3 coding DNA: TGCGCCAGCGGCGATCCAGCGGGAGGCACAGATACGCAGTATTTT.

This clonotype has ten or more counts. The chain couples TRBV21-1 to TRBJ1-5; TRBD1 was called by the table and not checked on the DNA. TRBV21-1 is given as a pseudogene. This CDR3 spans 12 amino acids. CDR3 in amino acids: CASTPTGGPQHF. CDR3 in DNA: TGTGCCAGCACCCCGACAGGTGGGCCCCAGCATTTT.

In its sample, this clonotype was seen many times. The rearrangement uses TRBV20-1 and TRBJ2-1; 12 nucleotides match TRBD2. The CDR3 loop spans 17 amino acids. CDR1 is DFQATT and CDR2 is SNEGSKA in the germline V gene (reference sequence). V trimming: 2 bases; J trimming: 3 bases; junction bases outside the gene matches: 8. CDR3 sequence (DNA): TGCAGTGCTAGACCTCAACTAGCGGGAGGCCGCTACAATGAGCAGTTCTTC. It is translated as CSARPQLAGGRYNEQFF.

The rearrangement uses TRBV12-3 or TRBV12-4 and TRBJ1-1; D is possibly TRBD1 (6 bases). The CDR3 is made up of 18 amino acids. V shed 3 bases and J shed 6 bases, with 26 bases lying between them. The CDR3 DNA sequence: TGTGCCAGCAGTTTTCTAGGGGGATTGGGCCCGCCCCGATCTGAAGCTTTCTTT. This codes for CASSFLGGLGPPRSEAFF.

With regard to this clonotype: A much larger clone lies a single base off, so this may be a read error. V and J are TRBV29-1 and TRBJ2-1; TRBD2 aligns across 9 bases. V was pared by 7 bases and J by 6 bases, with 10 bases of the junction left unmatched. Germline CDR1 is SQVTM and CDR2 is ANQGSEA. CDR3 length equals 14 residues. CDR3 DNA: TGCAGCGGTGCTAGCGGGATGGTTTCCAATGAGCAGTTCTTC. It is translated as CSGASGMVSNEQFF.

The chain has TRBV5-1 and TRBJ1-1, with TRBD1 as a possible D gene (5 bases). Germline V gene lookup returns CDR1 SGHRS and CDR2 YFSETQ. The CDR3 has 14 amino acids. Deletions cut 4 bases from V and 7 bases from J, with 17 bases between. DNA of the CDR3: TGCGCCAGCAGCCCCCGACACCAGAGGGGTGAAGCTTTCTTT. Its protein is CASSPRHQRGEAFF.